This T cell receptor (beta chain) stems from a study of T cell changes during pregnancy in multiple sclerosis. CDR1 is SGHTA, CDR2 FQGTGA, per germline. CDR3 size: 13 residues. J gave up 16 bases and V 5 bases, and 14 bases lay outside the gene matches. Profiled with immunoSEQ multiplex PCR; TCRdb holds only in-frame clones, not every one. The data show tens of thousands of clones, about 90% seen once. The source is a female donor in good health, enrolled as a control in a pregnancy study. This sequence joins TRBV7-3 and TRBJ2-1; 7 positions agree with TRBD1. The specimen was CD4+ T cells from peripheral blood mononuclear cells, collected in the third trimester of pregnancy. The CDR3 coding sequence is TGTGCCAGCAGCCGACCTACCGGGACAGCTTTCTTCTTC. Amino acids: CASSRPTGTAFFF.